This entry lists 9 T cell receptor beta chains sequenced from one sample in a study of blood T cell repertoires in COVID-19. Profiling relied on immunoSEQ multiplex PCR, and the TCRdb table lists in-frame clones only, not all of them. This repertoire shows 130,000 to 150,000 clones, 70% to 90% found once; its top ten account for over 10%. Sequencing input: peripheral blood. These receptors were collected from a man in his sixties with active or convalescent COVID-19.

The J gene is TRBJ1-2, the V gene TRBV27; 10 bases fit TRBD1. Germline V gene data show CDR1 as MNHEY and CDR2 as SMNVEV (reference sequence). V was pared by 6 bases and J by 8 bases, with 3 bases of the junction left unmatched. The CDR3 is 12 amino acids. CDR3 loop: CASRGQGKGYTF. The CDR3 bases are TGTGCCAGCAGGGGACAGGGGAAGGGCTACACCTTC.

The rearrangement uses TRBV29-1 and TRBJ2-3; 11 nucleotides agree with TRBD2. This CDR3 has 14 residues. Trimming removed 4 bases from V and 2 bases from J; junction bases left unmatched: 2. In germline, CDR1 is SQVTM, CDR2 ANQGSEA. The DNA of the CDR3 is TGCAGCGTTGGTAGCGGGAGGGTCACAGATACGCAGTATTTT. It encodes CSVGSGRVTDTQYF.

V and J are TRBV18 and TRBJ2-1, with 13 bases aligning to TRBD2. V shed 6 bases, J shed 7 bases, and the junction held 6 bases outside the gene matches. Germline loops: CDR1 KGHSH, CDR2 LQKENI. CDR3 size: 15 residues. The CDR3 nucleotides are TGTGCCAGCTCCCCGGGACTAGCGGGAAGGAATGAGCAGTTCTTC. It translates to CASSPGLAGRNEQFF.

The chain employs TRBV29-1 and TRBJ2-3; no reliable D call. Germline lookup yields CDR1 SQVTM and CDR2 ANQGSEA. The CDR3 sequence is 10 residues long. The germline V and J ends were trimmed by 6 bases and 2 bases, with 3 bases remaining between them. CDR3 DNA: TGCAGCGTCTTCACAGATACGCAGTATTTT. Translated, it gives CSVFTDTQYF.

CDR3 protein: CASSSNSVEQFF. The CDR3 DNA reads TGTGCCAGCAGTTCGAATAGCGTTGAGCAGTTCTTC. The J gene is TRBJ2-1, the V gene TRBV27; D might be TRBD2 (5 bases). CDR3 size: 12 residues. Trimming took off 4 bases at V and 9 bases at J, with 10 bases between the two ends. Per germline, CDR1 MNHEY and CDR2 SMNVEV (reference sequence).

This chain links TRBV30 with TRBJ2-1; perhaps TRBD2 as D (6 bases). The germline V gene encodes CDR1 GTSNPN and CDR2 SVGIG (reference sequence). The CDR3 totals 15 residues. The V gene lost 4 bases and the J gene lost 4 bases, with 17 bases spanning the gap. CDR3 residues: CAWTGSGYDYNEQFF. CDR3 coding DNA: TGTGCCTGGACCGGTAGCGGATATGATTACAATGAGCAGTTCTTC.

The chain recombines TRBV3-1 (or the pseudogene TRBV3-2) with TRBJ2-3, with 15 bases fitting TRBD2. Losses at the gene ends were 4 bases for V and 8 bases for J; bases not matched to a gene: 7. Per germline, CDR1 LGHDT and CDR2 YNNKEL (reference sequence). CDR3 length: 16 amino acids. In DNA form, the CDR3 reads TGTGCCAGCAGCCTCCGGGGACTAGCGGGAGGAGGTACGCAGTATTTT. Amino acids: CASSLRGLAGGGTQYF.

The chain recombines TRBV4-1 with TRBJ1-4, with 7 bases fitting TRBD1. V lost 2 bases and J lost 7; bases outside the gene matches: 7. Germline CDR1 reads MGHRA; CDR2 reads YSYEKL. CDR3 size: 15 residues. CDR3: CASSQLQGIGEKLFF. In DNA form, the CDR3 reads TGCGCCAGCAGCCAATTACAGGGGATAGGTGAAAAACTGTTTTTT.

J is TRBJ1-2 and V is TRBV28; no clear D. The ends were cut back, 6 bases at V and 6 bases at J, with 11 bases in the middle. CDR1 is MDHEN and CDR2 is SYDVKM in the germline V gene. The CDR3 consists of 12 residues. The CDR3 DNA follows: TGTGCCAGCAGCCCGCAGGCAGATGGCTACACCTTC. It translates to CASSPQADGYTF.